These T cell receptor beta chains were read from a single sample in a study of T cell changes during pregnancy in multiple sclerosis. Generated by immunoSEQ multiplex PCR, the TCRdb table keeps only in-frame clones and is missing some. Of roughly 85,000 clones listed, approximately 91% were seen once; the top ten hold more than 2.5%. This material consisted of peripheral blood, taken in the first trimester of pregnancy. The receptors were sampled from a female donor with multiple sclerosis, enrolled in a pregnancy study. CDR3s include the opening cysteine and the closing phenylalanine or tryptophan. The D gene is left open where the match is weak. Size tells how often a clone was seen (once, few, many) or the class of an expanded clone, and some rows leave it out.

NA | NA | TRBJ2-1 | TRBV7-2 | CASSSYGEQFF | TGTGCCAGCAGCTCTTACGGTGAGCAGTTCTTC
NA | NA | TRBJ2-2 | TRBV27 | CASNSPNTGELFF | TGTGCCAGCAATTCTCCGAACACCGGGGAGCTGTTTTTT
TRBD1 | NA | TRBJ2-2 | TRBV5-1 | CASSFGLGQSPNTGELFF | TGCGCCAGCAGCTTCGGCTTGGGACAGAGCCCGAACACCGGGGAGCTGTTTTTT
NA | NA | TRBJ2-2 | TRBV7-3 | CASTGSPGELFF | TGTGCCAGTACAGGGAGCCCCGGGGAGCTGTTTTTT
NA | NA | TRBJ2-5 | TRBV7-2 | CASSLSRAQETQYF | TGTGCCAGCAGCTTATCCAGGGCCCAAGAGACCCAGTACTTC
TRBD2 | NA | TRBJ2-2 | TRBV6-4 | CASSVTAGVHTGELFF | TGTGCCAGCAGTGTGACCGCGGGAGTCCACACCGGGGAGCTGTTTTTT
NA | once | TRBJ2-3 | TRBV29-1 | CSVFGGLGTDTQYF | TGCAGCGTTTTCGGGGGGCTTGGCACAGATACGCAGTATTTT
TRBD1 | NA | TRBJ1-4 | TRBV9 | CASSFSGGSNEKLFF | TGTGCCAGCAGCTTTTCAGGGGGGAGTAATGAAAAACTGTTTTTT
NA | once | TRBJ2-2 | TRBV7-3 | CASSGGTTPATGELFF | TGTGCCAGCAGCGGCGGGACCACCCCGGCCACCGGGGAGCTGTTTTTT
TRBD2 | NA | TRBJ2-5 | TRBV27 | CASSSGMETQYF | TGTGCCAGCAGTAGCGGGATGGAGACCCAGTACTTC
TRBD1 | NA | TRBJ1-2 | TRBV27 | CASSPATGGYGYTF | TGTGCCAGCAGTCCTGCGACAGGGGGCTATGGCTACACCTTC
NA | NA | TRBJ1-6 | TRBV27 | CASSFVVGTLSSYNSPLHF | TGTGCCAGCAGTTTCGTCGTCGGGACATTGAGCTCCTATAATTCACCCCTCCACTTT
TRBD2 | once | TRBJ2-7 | TRBV28 | CASREHSGRGEQYF | TGTGCCAGCAGGGAGCATAGCGGGAGAGGGGAGCAGTACTTC
NA | NA | TRBJ2-1 | TRBV7-9 | CASSLGADEQFF | TGTGCCAGCAGCTTAGGCGCGGATGAGCAGTTCTTC
TRBD1 | NA | TRBJ2-3 | TRBV30 | CARTGESTDTQYF | TGTGCCAGGACAGGGGAAAGCACAGATACGCAGTATTTT
TRBD2 | NA | TRBJ2-1 | TRBV4-1 | CASSPIGGGRTDEQFF | TGCGCCAGCAGCCCGATTGGGGGAGGGAGAACGGATGAGCAGTTCTTC
NA | once | TRBJ2-3 | TRBV14 | CASSQDEQVADRFTDTQYF | TGTGCCAGCAGCCAAGATGAGCAGGTAGCGGACCGTTTCACAGATACGCAGTATTTT
TRBD1 | NA | TRBJ2-3 | TRBV5-5 | CASHRGTDTQYF | TGTGCCAGCCACAGGGGGACAGATACGCAGTATTTT
NA | NA | TRBJ2-3 | TRBV6-1 | CASSTKPRTDTQYF | TGTGCCAGCAGTACTAAACCCCGCACAGATACGCAGTATTTT
NA | once | TRBJ1-1 | TRBV29-1 | CSVARGMETEAFF | TGCAGCGTTGCTCGGGGGATGGAGACTGAAGCTTTCTTT
TRBD1 | NA | TRBJ2-7 | TRBV7-8 | CASTGTGRTYEQYF | TGTGCCAGCACCGGGACAGGGCGGACCTACGAGCAGTACTTC
TRBD2 | NA | TRBJ2-7 | TRBV2 | CASRREEVTYEQYF | TGTGCCAGCAGGCGGGAGGAAGTTACGTACGAGCAGTACTTC
NA | few | TRBJ2-7 | TRBV5-1 | CASSLDSWEQYF | TGCGCCAGCAGCTTGGACAGCTGGGAGCAGTACTTC
NA | NA | TRBJ2-6 | TRBV2 | CASRRTSGANVLTF | TGTGCCAGCAGGAGAACCTCTGGGGCCAACGTCCTGACTTTC
NA | NA | TRBJ1-6 | TRBV11-3 | CASRQGNSPLHF | TGTGCCAGCAGACAGGGTAATTCACCCCTCCACTTT
NA | NA | TRBJ1-2 | TRBV29-1 | CSVEDPGDYGYTF | TGCAGCGTTGAAGATCCAGGGGACTATGGCTACACCTTC
NA | NA | TRBJ2-3 | TRBV11-3 | CASSLGGKDTQYF | TGTGCCAGCAGCTTAGGCGGGAAGGATACGCAGTATTTT
TRBD1 | NA | TRBJ2-7 | TRBV29-1 | CSVAGTGGSYEQYF | TGCAGCGTTGCCGGGACAGGGGGGTCCTACGAGCAGTACTTC
NA | once | TRBJ1-2 | TRBV7-6 | CASSLGADYGYTF | TGTGCCAGCAGCTTAGGGGCAGACTATGGCTACACCTTC
TRBD2 | NA | TRBJ2-1 | TRBV5-5 | CASSPPLAGQYNEQFF | TGTGCCAGCAGCCCTCCACTAGCGGGACAATACAATGAGCAGTTCTTC
NA | NA | TRBJ1-2 | TRBV5-5 | CASSPRVAGVGGYTF | TGTGCCAGCAGCCCAAGGGTGGCGGGGGTCGGTGGCTACACCTTC
TRBD2 | NA | TRBJ2-1 | TRBV18 | CASSPRTSGGVGRNEQFF | TGTGCCAGCTCACCTCGGACTAGCGGGGGGGTCGGTCGCAATGAGCAGTTCTTC
NA | NA | TRBJ1-3 | TRBV11-2 | CASTLGSAGFGNTIYF | TGTGCCAGCACCCTAGGGTCGGCGGGGTTTGGAAACACCATATATTTT
TRBD1 | NA | TRBJ1-2 | TRBV5-8 | CASSLSHRTGFGYGYTF | TGTGCCAGCAGCTTAAGCCACAGGACAGGGTTCGGCTATGGCTACACCTTC
NA | NA | TRBJ1-2 | TRBV4-1 | CASSQDNTGNYGYTF | TGCGCCAGCAGCCAAGATAATACCGGTAACTATGGCTACACCTTC
TRBD1 | few | TRBJ2-1 | TRBV7-8 | CASSSRGSPYNEQFF | TGTGCCAGCAGCTCCAGGGGGAGTCCCTACAATGAGCAGTTCTTC